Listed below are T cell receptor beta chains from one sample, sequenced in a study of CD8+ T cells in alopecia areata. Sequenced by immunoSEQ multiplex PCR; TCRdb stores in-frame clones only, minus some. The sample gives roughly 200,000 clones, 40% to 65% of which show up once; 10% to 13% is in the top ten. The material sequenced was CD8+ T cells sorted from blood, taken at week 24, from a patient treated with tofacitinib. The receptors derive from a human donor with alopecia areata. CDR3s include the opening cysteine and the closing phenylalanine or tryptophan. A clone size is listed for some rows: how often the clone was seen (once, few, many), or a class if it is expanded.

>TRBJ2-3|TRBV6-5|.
CASSIGGRDTQYF
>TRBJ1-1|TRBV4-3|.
CASSQDAGADTEAFF
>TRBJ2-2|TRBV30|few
CAWSHGGELFF
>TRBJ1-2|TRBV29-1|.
CSLQTGGGYTF
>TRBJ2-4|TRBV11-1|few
CASSPGTRVQYF
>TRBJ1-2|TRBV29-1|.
CSARDGINYGYTF
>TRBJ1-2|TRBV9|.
CASSGLGGKSGLDYGYTF
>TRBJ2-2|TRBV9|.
CASSLGTGELFF
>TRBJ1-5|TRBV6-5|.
CASSYSGGSNQPQHF
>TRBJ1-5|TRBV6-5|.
CASRDRAGQPQHF
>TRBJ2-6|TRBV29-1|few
CSVELASVGGANVLTF
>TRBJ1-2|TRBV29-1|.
CSVVTDDYGYTF
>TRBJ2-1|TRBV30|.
CAWGQGQGHNEQFF
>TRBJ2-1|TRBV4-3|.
CASSPIMDTNNEQFF
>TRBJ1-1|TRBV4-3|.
CASSQDPAGYTEAFF
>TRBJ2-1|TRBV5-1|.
CASRSLINEQFF
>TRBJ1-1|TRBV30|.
CAWTDRRDTEAFF
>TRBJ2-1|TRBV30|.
CAWNQGGQGYNEQFF
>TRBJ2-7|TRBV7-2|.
CASSLGGARYEQYF
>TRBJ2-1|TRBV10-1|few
CASSDPASGAYEQFF
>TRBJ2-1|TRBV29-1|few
CSVLQIYEQFF
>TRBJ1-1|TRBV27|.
CASSPISEMNTEAFF
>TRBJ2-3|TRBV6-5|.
CASSGQGDRDTQYF
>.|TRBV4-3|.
CASSPNSYEQYF
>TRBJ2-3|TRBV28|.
CASSLVGYGTQYF
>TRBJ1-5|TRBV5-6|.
CASSWEDQPQHF